Below, 12 T cell receptor beta chains from the same sample are listed, as sequenced in a study of siplizumab effects on memory and regulatory T cells. Profiling relied on immunoSEQ multiplex PCR, and the TCRdb table lists in-frame clones only, not all of them. Of under 110,000 clones listed, over 90% were seen once; the top ten hold around 12%. Sample: non-Treg CD4+ T cells sorted from blood. These receptor sequences come from a human donor in good health.

The rearrangement links TRBV6-1 to TRBJ2-1; D is possibly TRBD1 (5 bases). Trimming cost V 7 bases and J 7 bases, with 11 bases left between them. Germline V gene lookup returns CDR1 MNHNS and CDR2 SASEGT. This CDR3 is built from 12 residues. In nucleotides, the CDR3 is TGTGCCAGCACCCTCACAGGAAATGAGCAGTTCTTC. Translation gives CASTLTGNEQFF.

The chain recombines TRBV5-6 with TRBJ1-2, with D possibly TRBD1 on 5 matching bases. Germline loops: CDR1 SGHDT, CDR2 YYEEEE. CDR3 length: 16 residues. The germline V and J ends were trimmed by 0 bases and 0 bases, with 12 bases remaining between them. In nucleotides, the CDR3 is TGTGCCAGCAGCTTGGGAAGGGACGGACCTAACTATGGCTACACCTTC. It is translated as CASSLGRDGPNYGYTF.

The CDR3 spells CASSLFVTGEQYF. In DNA form, the CDR3 reads TGTGCCAGCAGCTTGTTTGTTACTGGGGAGCAGTACTTC. This chain joins TRBV11-2 and TRBJ2-7; D call uncertain. Per the germline V gene, CDR1 is SGHAT and CDR2 is FQNNGV. Trimming pared 3 bases from V and 7 bases from J, leaving 13 bases between. The CDR3 contains 13 residues.

The chain uses TRBV6-1 and TRBJ2-5; the D gene is possibly TRBD1 (6 bases). V dropped 7 bases and J dropped 1 base, with 10 bases sitting between them. CDR3 length: 13 residues. In germline, CDR1 is MNHNS, CDR2 SASEGT. CDR3 amino acids: CASIRTVQETQYF. The CDR3 region has the DNA TGTGCCAGCATTAGGACAGTCCAAGAGACCCAGTACTTC.

The chain has TRBV19 and TRBJ1-4, with TRBD1 matching 8 bases. Germline V gene lookup returns CDR1 LNHDA and CDR2 SQIVND (reference sequence). The CDR3 has 14 amino acids. V lost 8 bases and J lost 8; bases outside the gene matches: 10. CDR3 DNA sequence: TGTGCCAGTGCTACGCAGGGGGCGCGAGAAAAACTGTTTTTT. This codes for CASATQGAREKLFF.

This sequence joins TRBV19 and TRBJ1-3; D remains ambiguous. The length of the CDR3 is 15 residues. Trimming stripped 5 bases from V and 4 bases from J, with 15 bases between. In germline, CDR1 is LNHDA, CDR2 SQIVND (reference sequence). DNA of the CDR3: TGTGCCAGTAGTGTGACGGGGATGAGGGGAAACACCATATATTTT. It yields the protein CASSVTGMRGNTIYF.

This clone was picked up one time. The chain joins TRBV6-6 to TRBJ1-3; D not certain. The CDR3 has 13 amino acids. CDR1 is MNHNY, CDR2 SVGAGI, per germline (reference sequence). The V gene lost 9 bases and the J gene lost 4 bases, with 13 bases spanning the gap. DNA of the CDR3: TGTGCCAGTGAGATGTCGGGCGGAAACACCATATATTTT. Protein sequence: CASEMSGGNTIYF.

The chain uses TRBV5-6 and TRBJ1-2; no clear D gene. The ends were cut back, 4 bases at V and 5 bases at J, with 15 bases in the middle. This CDR3 is 14 amino acids long. The V gene's germline CDR1 is SGHDT and CDR2 YYEEEE. The CDR3 loop reads CASSRNQEAYGYTF. The DNA for the CDR3 is TGTGCCAGCAGCAGGAACCAGGAAGCATATGGCTACACCTTC.

J is TRBJ2-1 and V is TRBV5-4, with 7 positions matching TRBD2. The length of the CDR3 is 16 residues. The V and J ends lost 3 bases and 2 bases, in that order; junction bases with no gene match: 8. Germline V lookup: CDR1 SGHNT, CDR2 YYREEE (reference sequence). The CDR3 region is CASSWGGEVTYNEQFF. The CDR3 DNA is TGTGCCAGCAGCTGGGGAGGGGAGGTGACCTACAATGAGCAGTTCTTC. Based on the CDR3 plus reference TRBV5-4 and TRBJ2-1, the full variable domain is ETGVTQSPTHLIKTRGQQVTLRCSSQSGHNTVSWYQQALGQGPQFIFQYYREEENGRGNFPPRFSGLQFPNYSSELNVNALELDDSALYLCASSWGGEVTYNEQFFGPGTRLTVL.

This chain joins TRBV6-1 and TRBJ1-5, with D perhaps TRBD1 (5 bases). The germline gives CDR1 MNHNS, CDR2 SASEGT. Trimming pared 7 bases from V and 2 bases from J, leaving 12 bases between. The length of the CDR3 is 14 residues. The CDR3 sequence: CASTEMTGNQPQHF. The CDR3 bases are TGTGCCAGCACAGAGATGACAGGCAATCAGCCCCAGCATTTT.

This clone was detected once. The chain joins TRBV2 to TRBJ2-1; D remains ambiguous. The germline CDR1 and CDR2 sequences are SNHLY and FYNNEI. The CDR3 is 15 amino acids. Between the trimmed V and J ends, which lost 6 bases and 0 bases, there was a span of 12 bases. The CDR3 region has the DNA TGTGCCAGCAGGGTGGGCGGAAGCTCCTACAATGAGCAGTTCTTC. This translates into CASRVGGSSYNEQFF.

The chain uses TRBV5-1 and TRBJ2-2; TRBD2 matches at 8 bases. The CDR3 length is 15 residues. J was trimmed by 4 bases and V by 1 base; bases with no gene match: 3. Germline V gene sequence: CDR1 SGHRS, CDR2 YFSETQ. The CDR3 is CASSLSGRATGELFF. The CDR3 nucleotides are TGCGCCAGCAGCTTGTCCGGGAGGGCCACCGGGGAGCTGTTTTTT. The full variable domain, its missing parts supplied by reference TRBV5-1 and TRBJ2-2, is KAGVTQTPRYLIKTRGQQVTLSCSPISGHRSVSWYQQTPGQGLQFLFEYFSETQRNKGNFPGRFSGRQFSNSRSEMNVSTLELGDSALYLCASSLSGRATGELFFGEGSRLTVL.